This T cell receptor beta chain was sequenced for a study of blood T cell repertoires in COVID-19. Across the whole study: The analysed material was cDNA or gDNA that came from T cells, B-cell-depleted T cells, or PBMCs.

The authors' processing: Amplification of reference gene primers was used by the study to estimate nucleated cell counts. The protocol was immunoSEQ multiplex PCR, while the TCRdb copy is restricted to in-frame clones and leaves out a portion. Clone size and the V and J calls come from that table; the DNA yielded D and trimming. The sample has around 340,000 clones, approximately 89% seen once. Patients from Seattle were sampled longitudinally, starting during active infection. This CDR3 has 13 residues. Germline assignment: CDR1 MGHRA and CDR2 YSYEKL. V lost 2 bases to trimming and J lost 9 bases; unmatched junction nucleotides: 2.

The specimen was peripheral blood. The origin of this receptor is a woman in her sixties with COVID-19, enrolled during active disease. The chain couples TRBV4-1 to TRBJ2-1, with TRBD2 identical over 9 bases. The CDR3, as DNA: TGCGCCAGCAGCCAACCTAGCGGGGTTGAGCAGTTCTTC. It specifies CASSQPSGVEQFF.